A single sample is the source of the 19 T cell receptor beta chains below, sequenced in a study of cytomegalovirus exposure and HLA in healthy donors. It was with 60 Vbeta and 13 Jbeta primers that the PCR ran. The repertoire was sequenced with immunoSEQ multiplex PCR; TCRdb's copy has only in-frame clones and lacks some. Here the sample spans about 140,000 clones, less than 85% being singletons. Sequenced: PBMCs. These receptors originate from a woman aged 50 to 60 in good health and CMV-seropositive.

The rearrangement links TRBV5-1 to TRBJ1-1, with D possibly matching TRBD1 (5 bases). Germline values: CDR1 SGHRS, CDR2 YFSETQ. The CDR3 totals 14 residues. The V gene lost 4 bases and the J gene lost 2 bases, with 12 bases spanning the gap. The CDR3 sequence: CASSQWGGNTEAFF. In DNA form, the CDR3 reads TGCGCCAGCAGCCAATGGGGGGGAAACACTGAAGCTTTCTTT.

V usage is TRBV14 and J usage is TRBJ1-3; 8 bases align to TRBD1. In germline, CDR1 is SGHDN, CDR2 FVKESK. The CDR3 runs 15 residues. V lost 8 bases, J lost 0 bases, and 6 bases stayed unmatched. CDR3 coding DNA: TGTGCCAGCGGGACAGGACAGAGCTCTGGAAACACCATATATTTT. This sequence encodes CASGTGQSSGNTIYF.

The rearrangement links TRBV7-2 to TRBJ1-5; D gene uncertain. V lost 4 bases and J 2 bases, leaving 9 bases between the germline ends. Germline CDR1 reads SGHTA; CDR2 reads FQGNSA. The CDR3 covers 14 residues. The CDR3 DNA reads TGTGCCAGCAGCTCCCCCGGAGGCAATCAGCCCCAGCATTTT. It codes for CASSSPGGNQPQHF.

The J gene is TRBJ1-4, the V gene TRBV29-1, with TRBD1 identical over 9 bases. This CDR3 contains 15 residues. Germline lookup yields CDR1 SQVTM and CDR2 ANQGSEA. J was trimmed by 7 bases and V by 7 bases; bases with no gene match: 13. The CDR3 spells CSAVQSGQGSEKLFF. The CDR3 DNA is TGCAGCGCAGTGCAATCGGGACAGGGTAGTGAAAAACTGTTTTTT.

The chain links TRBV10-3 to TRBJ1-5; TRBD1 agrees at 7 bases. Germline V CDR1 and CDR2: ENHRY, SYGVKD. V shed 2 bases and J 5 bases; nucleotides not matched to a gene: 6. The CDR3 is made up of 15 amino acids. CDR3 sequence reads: CAISERQGGDQPQHF. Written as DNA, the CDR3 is TGTGCCATCAGTGAGCGGCAGGGGGGCGATCAGCCCCAGCATTTT.

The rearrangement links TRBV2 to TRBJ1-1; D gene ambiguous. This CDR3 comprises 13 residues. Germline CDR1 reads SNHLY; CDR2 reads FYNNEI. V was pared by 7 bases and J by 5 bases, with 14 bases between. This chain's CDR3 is CASNPGGGTEAFF. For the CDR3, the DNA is TGTGCCAGCAACCCAGGCGGAGGGACTGAAGCTTTCTTT.

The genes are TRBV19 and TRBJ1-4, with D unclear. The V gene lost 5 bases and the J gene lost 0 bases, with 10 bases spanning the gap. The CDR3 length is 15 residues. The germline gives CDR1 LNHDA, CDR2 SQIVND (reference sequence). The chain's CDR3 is CASSLTAATNEKLFF. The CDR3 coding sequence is TGTGCCAGTAGTCTCACAGCCGCAACTAATGAAAAACTGTTTTTT.

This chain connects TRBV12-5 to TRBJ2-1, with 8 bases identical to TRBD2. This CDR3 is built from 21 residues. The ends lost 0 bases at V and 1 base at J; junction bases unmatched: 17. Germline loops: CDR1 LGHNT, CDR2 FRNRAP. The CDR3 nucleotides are TGTGCTAGTGGTTTGGTATTAATCGCCGGGGGGGAAGCCCGGTCCTACAATGAGCAGTTCTTC. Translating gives CASGLVLIAGGEARSYNEQFF. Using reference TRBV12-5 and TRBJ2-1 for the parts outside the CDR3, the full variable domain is DARVTQTPRHKVTEMGQEVTMRCQPILGHNTVFWYRQTMMQGLELLAYFRNRAPLDDSGMPKDRFSAEMPDATLATLKIQPSEPRDSAVYFCASGLVLIAGGEARSYNEQFFGPGTRLTVL.

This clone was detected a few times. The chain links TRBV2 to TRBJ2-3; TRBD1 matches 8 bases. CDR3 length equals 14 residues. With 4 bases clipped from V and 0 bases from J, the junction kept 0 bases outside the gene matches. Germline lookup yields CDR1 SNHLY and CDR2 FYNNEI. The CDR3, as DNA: TGTGCCAGCAGTGGGGACAGGAGCACAGATACGCAGTATTTT. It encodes CASSGDRSTDTQYF. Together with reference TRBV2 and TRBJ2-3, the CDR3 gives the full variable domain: EPEVTQTPSHQVTQMGQEVILRCVPISNHLYFYWYRQILGQKVEFLVSFYNNEISEKSEIFDDQFSVERPDGSNFTLKIRSTKLEDSAMYFCASSGDRSTDTQYFGPGTRLTVL.

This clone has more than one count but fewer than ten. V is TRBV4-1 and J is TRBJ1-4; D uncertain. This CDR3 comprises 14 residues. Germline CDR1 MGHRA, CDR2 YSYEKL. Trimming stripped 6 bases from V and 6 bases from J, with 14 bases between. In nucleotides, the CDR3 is TGCGCCAGCAGGGAACTATCGGGTTATGAAAAACTGTTTTTT. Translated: CASRELSGYEKLFF.

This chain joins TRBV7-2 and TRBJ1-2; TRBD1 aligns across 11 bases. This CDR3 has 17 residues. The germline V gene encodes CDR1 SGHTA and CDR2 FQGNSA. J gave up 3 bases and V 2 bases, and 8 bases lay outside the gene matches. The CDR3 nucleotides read TGTGCCAGCAGCTTACAGGGGACAGGGGGGTACGACTATGGCTACACCTTC. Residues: CASSLQGTGGYDYGYTF.

DNA for the CDR3: TGTGCCAGCAGTACCCACAGGGGAGAGAACACTGAAGCTTTCTTT. Its protein is CASSTHRGENTEAFF. The rearrangement links TRBV6-5 to TRBJ1-1, with 7 bases lining up with TRBD1. The V and J ends lost 5 bases and 1 base, in that order; junction bases with no gene match: 7. CDR3 length: 15 residues. Germline CDR1 reads MNHEY; CDR2 reads SVGAGI.

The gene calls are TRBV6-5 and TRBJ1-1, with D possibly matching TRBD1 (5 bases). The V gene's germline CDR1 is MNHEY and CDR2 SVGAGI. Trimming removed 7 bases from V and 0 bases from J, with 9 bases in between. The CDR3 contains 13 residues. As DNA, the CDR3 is TGTGCCAGCATGACAGCTTTGAACACTGAAGCTTTCTTT. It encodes CASMTALNTEAFF.

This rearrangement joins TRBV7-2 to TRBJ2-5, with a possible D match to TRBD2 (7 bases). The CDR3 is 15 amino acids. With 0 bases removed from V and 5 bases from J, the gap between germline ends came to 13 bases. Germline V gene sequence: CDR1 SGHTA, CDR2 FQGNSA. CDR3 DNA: TGTGCCAGCAGCTTAGCAATGGCGGGGGCTGAGACCCAGTACTTC. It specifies CASSLAMAGAETQYF. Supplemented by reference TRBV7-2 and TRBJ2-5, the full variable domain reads GAGVSQSPSNKVTEKGKDVELRCDPISGHTALYWYRQSLGQGLEFLIYFQGNSAPDKSGLPSDRFSAERTGGSVSTLTIQRTQQEDSAVYLCASSLAMAGAETQYFGPGTRLLVL.

CDR3 residues: CASSFSGSTDTQYF. The CDR3 coding sequence is TGCGCCAGCAGCTTTAGCGGAAGCACAGATACGCAGTATTTT. The rearrangement links TRBV5-1 to TRBJ2-3; TRBD2 might be the D (6 bases). Germline V lookup: CDR1 SGHRS, CDR2 YFSETQ. The ends were cut back, 2 bases at V and 0 bases at J, with 7 bases in the middle. The CDR3 spans 14 residues.

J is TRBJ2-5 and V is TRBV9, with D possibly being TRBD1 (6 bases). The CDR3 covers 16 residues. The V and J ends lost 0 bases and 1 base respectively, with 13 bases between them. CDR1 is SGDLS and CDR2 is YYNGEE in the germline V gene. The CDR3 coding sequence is TGTGCCAGCAGCGTAGAAGGGGGTACTATCCAAGAGACCCAGTACTTC. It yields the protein CASSVEGGTIQETQYF.

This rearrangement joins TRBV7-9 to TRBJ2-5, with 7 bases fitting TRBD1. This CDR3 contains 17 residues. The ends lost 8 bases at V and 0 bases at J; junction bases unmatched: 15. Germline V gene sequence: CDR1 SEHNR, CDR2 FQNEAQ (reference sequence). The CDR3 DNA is TGTGCCAGCTACCCTACCGTCGTTGACAGGGACCAAGAGACCCAGTACTTC. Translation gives CASYPTVVDRDQETQYF.

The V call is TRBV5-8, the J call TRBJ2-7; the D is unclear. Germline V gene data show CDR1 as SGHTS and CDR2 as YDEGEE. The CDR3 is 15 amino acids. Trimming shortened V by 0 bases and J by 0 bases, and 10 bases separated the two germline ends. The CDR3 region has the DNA TGTGCCAGCAGCTTGGCCGAGCGAACCTCCTACGAGCAGTACTTC. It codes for CASSLAERTSYEQYF.

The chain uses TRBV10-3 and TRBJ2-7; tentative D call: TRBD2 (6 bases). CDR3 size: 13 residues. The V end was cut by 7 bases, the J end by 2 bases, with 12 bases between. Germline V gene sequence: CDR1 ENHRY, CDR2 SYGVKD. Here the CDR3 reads CAITGTEPYEQYF. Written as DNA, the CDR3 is TGTGCCATCACGGGGACTGAGCCCTACGAGCAGTACTTC.